The sequence of this TCR beta chain was determined in a study of blood T cell repertoires in COVID-19. CDR1 is SGHTA, CDR2 FQGNSA, per germline. The CDR3 covers 17 residues. V dropped 1 base and J dropped 8 bases, with 20 bases sitting between them. Method: immunoSEQ multiplex PCR; TCRdb's copy keeps in-frame clones and lacks some. The table has roughly 160,000 clones, 88% seen once; the top ten hold 2% to 2.5%. Sequenced sample: peripheral blood. This clonotype originated in a man between 50 and 59 years old who had recovered from COVID-19. The chain is built from TRBV7-2 and TRBJ1-4, with D maybe TRBD1 (6 bases). The CDR3 coding sequence is TGTGCCAGCAGCTTAGGATTTACGGGGGGCGCAGAGGAAAAACTGTTTTTT. It translates to CASSLGFTGGAEEKLFF.